This record concerns one T cell receptor beta chain sequence. These data belong to a study of monozygotic twins with inflammatory bowel disease. Each donor gave 2.5 to 3 ml of peripheral blood. Per germline, CDR1 LNHDA and CDR2 SQIVND (reference sequence). This CDR3 has 15 residues. Each UMI, carrying a 6-nucleotide sample barcode, came from template switching. Nested PCRs of around 15 and 9 cycles, two in total, were run on TCRalpha and TCRbeta cDNA. TCRdb reprocessed the 5' RACE reads, keeping one entry per CDR3 protein, no DNA. The sample's table shows about 450,000 distinct CDR3 sequences. V gene TRBV19 combines with J gene TRBJ2-1; TCRdb names TRBD2, which stays unverified in the absence of DNA. The sequenced sample was blood. The receptor was derived from a human donor with ulcerative colitis or Crohn's disease, or a healthy co-twin of an affected twin (not recorded which). The CDR3 protein is CASSNSGGEWYEQFF.